Listed below are T cell receptor beta chains from one sample, sequenced in a study of breast tumors, draining lymph nodes, adjacent tissues. A single record per CDR3 protein comes from TCRdb applying MiXCR to the multiplex PCR reads. Here the sample spans about 180,000 distinct CDR3 sequences, around a third being singletons. The material sequenced was axillary lymph node tissue. The receptors stem from a female donor with breast cancer. Some clones in this sample may be carry-over from other donors' samples. The CDR3 runs from the conserved cysteine through the conserved F or W. The order of the fields is D gene, V gene, J gene, clone size, CDR3 length, CDR3 protein, CDR3 DNA. A D gene is named only where the DNA matches it firmly. A row's size may be missing; if present it is once, few, many or a size class.

d_gene: .; v_gene: TRBV29-1; j_gene: TRBJ2-1; abundance: many; len: 12; CDR3aa: CSGKRGVNEQFF; CDR3nt: TGCAGCGGAAAAAGAGGAGTTAATGAGCAGTTCTTC
d_gene: .; v_gene: TRBV19; j_gene: TRBJ1-6; abundance: .; len: 19; CDR3aa: CASSIGRHDLSPSNQPLHF; CDR3nt: TGTGCCAGTAGTATAGGCCGCCATGATTTATCCCCTAGCAATCAGCCCCTCCACTTT
d_gene: .; v_gene: TRBV10-2; j_gene: TRBJ1-6; abundance: many; len: 12; CDR3aa: CASQLPRAPLHF; CDR3nt: TGCGCCAGTCAACTTCCAAGGGCACCCCTCCACTTT
d_gene: .; v_gene: TRBV29-1; j_gene: TRBJ2-3; abundance: many; len: 14; CDR3aa: CSVESGQGTDTQYF; CDR3nt: TGCAGCGTTGAATCTGGGCAGGGCACAGATACGCAGTATTTT
d_gene: .; v_gene: TRBV7-3; j_gene: TRBJ2-1; abundance: many; len: 14; CDR3aa: CASSLNSLSDEQFF; CDR3nt: TGTGCCAGCAGCTTAAACTCCCTTTCGGATGAGCAGTTCTTC
d_gene: .; v_gene: TRBV12-3/TRBV12-4; j_gene: TRBJ2-2; abundance: many; len: 15; CDR3aa: CASKELDLNTGELFF; CDR3nt: TGTGCCAGCAAGGAACTAGACCTGAACACCGGGGAGCTGTTTTTT
d_gene: .; v_gene: TRBV2; j_gene: TRBJ1-6; abundance: many; len: 13; CDR3aa: CASSEEQNSPLHF; CDR3nt: TGTGCCAGCAGTGAGGAACAGAACTCACCCCTCCACTTT
d_gene: TRBD1; v_gene: TRBV11-2; j_gene: TRBJ1-4; abundance: .; len: 17; CDR3aa: CASSLRGSTGNNEKLFF; CDR3nt: TGTGCCAGCAGCTTACGGGGCTCGACAGGGAATAATGAAAAACTGTTTTTT
d_gene: TRBD1; v_gene: TRBV27; j_gene: TRBJ2-1; abundance: .; len: 15; CDR3aa: CASSLRDREVNEQFF; CDR3nt: TGTGCCAGCAGTTTAAGGGACAGGGAGGTCAATGAGCAGTTCTTC
d_gene: .; v_gene: TRBV19; j_gene: TRBJ1-2; abundance: many; len: 14; CDR3aa: CASSIGAQNYGYTF; CDR3nt: TGTGCCAGTAGTATAGGGGCACAGAACTATGGCTACACCTTC
d_gene: .; v_gene: TRBV11-2; j_gene: TRBJ2-2; abundance: many; len: 16; CDR3aa: CASSLVEGFYTGELFF; CDR3nt: TGTGCCAGCAGCTTAGTTGAGGGGTTTTACACCGGGGAGCTGTTTTTT
d_gene: .; v_gene: TRBV6-5; j_gene: TRBJ2-5; abundance: few; len: 13; CDR3aa: CASSRTVLETQYF; CDR3nt: TGTGCCAGCAGTCGGACAGTCCTCGAGACCCAGTACTTC
d_gene: TRBD2; v_gene: TRBV2; j_gene: TRBJ2-3; abundance: .; len: 16; CDR3aa: CASSDWSSGAADTQYF; CDR3nt: TGTGCCAGCAGTGACTGGAGTAGCGGGGCCGCAGATACGCAGTATTTT
d_gene: TRBD1; v_gene: TRBV6-5; j_gene: TRBJ2-7; abundance: many; len: 14; CDR3aa: CASSRPGQGNEQYF; CDR3nt: TGTGCCAGCAGTCGCCCGGGACAGGGGAACGAGCAGTACTTC
d_gene: .; v_gene: TRBV11-2; j_gene: TRBJ2-5; abundance: many; len: 15; CDR3aa: CASSFRGSPVETQYF; CDR3nt: TGTGCCAGCAGCTTCAGGGGCAGCCCGGTGGAGACCCAGTACTTC
d_gene: .; v_gene: TRBV7-3; j_gene: TRBJ1-2; abundance: many; len: 14; CDR3aa: CASSLSLSNYGYTF; CDR3nt: TGTGCCAGCAGCTTAAGCCTTTCGAACTATGGCTACACCTTC
d_gene: .; v_gene: TRBV11-3; j_gene: TRBJ2-3; abundance: many; len: 15; CDR3aa: CASSLESEGTDTQYF; CDR3nt: TGTGCCAGCAGCTTAGAATCCGAGGGGACAGATACGCAGTATTTT
d_gene: TRBD2; v_gene: TRBV4-2; j_gene: TRBJ2-3; abundance: many; len: 15; CDR3aa: CASSHDPTSADTQYF; CDR3nt: TGTGCCAGCAGCCACGATCCGACTAGCGCAGATACGCAGTATTTT
d_gene: TRBD1; v_gene: TRBV9; j_gene: TRBJ2-1; abundance: many; len: 15; CDR3aa: CASSAPTGSHNEQFF; CDR3nt: TGTGCCAGCAGCGCCCCGACAGGGTCCCACAATGAGCAGTTCTTC
d_gene: .; v_gene: TRBV11-2; j_gene: TRBJ2-6; abundance: .; len: 15; CDR3aa: CASSLIGTGANVLTF; CDR3nt: TGTGCCAGCAGCTTAATCGGGACAGGGGCCAACGTCCTGACTTTC
d_gene: TRBD1; v_gene: TRBV6-1; j_gene: TRBJ2-7; abundance: .; len: 17; CDR3aa: CASSAFLGQGLSYEQYF; CDR3nt: TGTGCCAGCAGTGCGTTTCTTGGACAGGGTTTGTCCTACGAGCAGTACTTC
d_gene: .; v_gene: TRBV19; j_gene: TRBJ2-7; abundance: .; len: 14; CDR3aa: CARADSGLPYEQYF; CDR3nt: TGTGCTAGAGCCGACAGCGGGCTTCCCTACGAGCAGTACTTC
d_gene: TRBD1; v_gene: TRBV6-6; j_gene: TRBJ1-4; abundance: many; len: 14; CDR3aa: CASRGQAINEKLFF; CDR3nt: TGTGCCAGCAGAGGACAGGCGATTAATGAAAAACTGTTTTTT
d_gene: .; v_gene: TRBV20-1; j_gene: TRBJ2-7; abundance: many; len: 14; CDR3aa: CSARFGTSRLEQYF; CDR3nt: TGCAGTGCTAGATTTGGGACCTCTCGCCTCGAGCAGTACTTC
d_gene: .; v_gene: TRBV3-1; j_gene: TRBJ2-1; abundance: few; len: 16; CDR3aa: CASSYSGTQKNNEQFF; CDR3nt: TGTGCCAGCAGCTACTCCGGGACACAGAAAAACAATGAGCAGTTCTTC
d_gene: .; v_gene: TRBV2; j_gene: TRBJ1-6; abundance: .; len: 9; CDR3aa: CASSESLHF; CDR3nt: TGTGCCAGCAGTGAATCCCTCCACTTT
d_gene: .; v_gene: TRBV20-1; j_gene: TRBJ2-6; abundance: .; len: 15; CDR3aa: CSALDRSSGANVLTF; CDR3nt: TGCAGTGCCTTAGACAGGAGCTCTGGGGCCAACGTCCTGACTTTC
d_gene: TRBD1; v_gene: TRBV6-1; j_gene: TRBJ1-5; abundance: .; len: 13; CDR3aa: CATRQGNGQPQHF; CDR3nt: TGTGCCACCAGACAGGGGAACGGTCAGCCCCAGCATTTT
d_gene: .; v_gene: TRBV6-6; j_gene: TRBJ1-1; abundance: few; len: 13; CDR3aa: CASSAQGSTEAFF; CDR3nt: TGTGCCAGCAGTGCCCAGGGTTCTACTGAAGCTTTCTTT
d_gene: TRBD1; v_gene: TRBV19; j_gene: TRBJ1-1; abundance: .; len: 17; CDR3aa: CASSIDPTGTGRTEAFF; CDR3nt: TGTGCCAGTAGTATAGATCCGACCGGGACAGGGAGGACTGAAGCTTTCTTT
d_gene: TRBD1; v_gene: TRBV29-1; j_gene: TRBJ1-3; abundance: .; len: 13; CDR3aa: CSVGSGGGNTIYF; CDR3nt: TGCAGCGTCGGGTCAGGGGGTGGAAACACCATATATTTT
d_gene: .; v_gene: TRBV20-1; j_gene: TRBJ2-3; abundance: many; len: 15; CDR3aa: CSARESITSTDTQYF; CDR3nt: TGCAGTGCTAGAGAGTCCATAACTAGCACAGATACGCAGTATTTT
d_gene: TRBD1; v_gene: TRBV4-1; j_gene: TRBJ2-3; abundance: many; len: 16; CDR3aa: CASSQTGTGSTDTQYF; CDR3nt: TGCGCCAGCAGCCAAACCGGGACAGGGAGCACAGATACGCAGTATTTT
d_gene: .; v_gene: TRBV20-1; j_gene: TRBJ1-4; abundance: .; len: 15; CDR3aa: CSASPSGATNEKLFF; CDR3nt: TGCAGTGCTAGTCCTAGCGGGGCGACTAATGAAAAACTGTTTTTT
d_gene: TRBD2; v_gene: TRBV6-5; j_gene: TRBJ2-7; abundance: .; len: 17; CDR3aa: CASSHSGTSGPPYEQYF; CDR3nt: TGTGCCAGCAGTCACTCCGGGACTAGCGGGCCCCCCTACGAGCAGTACTTC